The sequence of this TCR beta chain was determined in a study of beta chain features in type 1 diabetes. Sequenced material consisted of expressed TCRB transcripts (all of the isolated RNA was reverse transcribed). Only in-frame clones appear in the TCRdb table, and some are missing; sequencing was by immunoSEQ multiplex PCR. The top ten clones hold about 0.06% of a sample with just over 450,000 clones, 25% to 35% of them seen once. This clone was recorded a few times. The TCR comes from a man between 18 and 29 years old in good health. The specimen was naive CD4+ T cells from blood.

In DNA form, the CDR3 reads TGTGCCAGTAGTATTCCTGGACAAAATGAGCAGTTCTTC. Its protein is CASSIPGQNEQFF. V usage is TRBV19 and J usage is TRBJ2-1; a possible D gene is TRBD1 (5 bases). Germline CDR1 and CDR2: LNHDA and SQIVND (reference sequence). CDR3 length equals 13 residues. V lost 3 bases, J lost 7 bases, and 10 bases lay in between.